This T cell receptor (beta chain) was retrieved from a study of Graves' ophthalmopathy and Graves' hyperthyroidism (dated by TCRdb to 2017 to 2018). With regard to the full study: Peripheral blood was collected before any treatment was given, at the time of initial diagnosis. The 100 or so discovery patients were randomly split 7:3 into training and test sets. Following sampling, methimazole starting at 30 mg daily was administered to hyperthyroidism patients, and high-dose intravenous methylprednisolone was administered to ophthalmopathy patients. An independent validation cohort comprised under 20 hyperthyroidism patients and 15 to 17 patients who later progressed from hyperthyroidism to ophthalmopathy. The study used TCR beta repertoire signatures to distinguish Graves' ophthalmopathy from Graves' hyperthyroidism and to predict progression to ophthalmopathy. In total, approximately 140 blood samples were TCR-sequenced: 40 to 45 ophthalmopathy, under 80 hyperthyroidism and roughly 17 hyperthyroidism-to-ophthalmopathy patients. T-cell repertoires of thyroid tissue and blood were compared in several hyperthyroidism patients. A discovery set of 95 to 100 patients (43 ophthalmopathy, under 65 stable hyperthyroidism) was enrolled to explore V-J signatures distinguishing ophthalmopathy from hyperthyroidism.

Results and caveats for the whole study, not just this receptor: In validation, the model predicted ophthalmopathy progression with 55% to 71% sensitivity and 72.22% specificity; roughly 11 predicted patients were CT-confirmed with GO in a median of approximately 6.5 months. Among expanded thyroid clonotypes with frequency above 0.001, most also showed up in blood, which suggests that blood repertoires may reflect the thyroid immune response. In cross-validation, the 13-signature model distinguished ophthalmopathy from stable hyperthyroidism with 85% to 90% sensitivity and about 84% specificity, and in the test set the corresponding values were roughly 80% and 76%. No statistical method was used to predetermine the sample size, and group allocation was not hidden from the investigators.

This clonotype was detected many times. This receptor's antigen is unknown. No quality values exist for individual bases; no much larger clone is one base distant. TCR beta CDR3 regions were amplified from RNA transcripts for repertoire sequencing. The first round of RT-PCR was done with HTBI primers and the Qiagen OneStep RT-PCR kit, and was followed by a second round of multiplex PCR, then size selection and purification. The libraries underwent paired-end sequencing with 100 bp reads on an Illumina HiSeq2000. Per the authors' processing: SOAPnuke was used to process the reads, removing any read that contained adapters or uncalled bases, had a mean Phred below 15, or lacked an exact match to the constant primer or identifier. COPE v1.2.5 was used to merge the high-quality paired reads. Each unique nucleotide sequence was treated as a clonotype, and MiTCR v1.1 was used to align the clonotypes to the IMGT TRB V, D and J references. Only V-J combinations with frequency above 0.0001 were analysed, covering approximately 99% of repertoires. A TCR clonal expansion and chaos score per V-J combination was defined as the ratio of F50 clonal expansion to chaos observed in the TCRdist matrix. Welch's t-statistics and random forest were used to reduce the features to about a dozen V-J combinations, which were then used as input to a naive Bayes classifier. Thyroid-blood repertoire similarity was quantified with the Morisita-Horn index. TCRdb reprocessed the public reads (quality trimming at Q25 with fastp, clone calling with MiXCR) and kept in-frame beta chains. Every entry covers one CDR3 protein and lists the most common genes and DNA from its rows. The V and J calls come from TCRdb's annotation, not from the publication. This sample gives just over 600,000 distinct CDR3 sequences in total; about 20% of them show up just once. The ten largest clones capture approximately 7% of the sample.

Hyperthyroidism was defined as stable when no progression to ophthalmopathy occurred within 18 months of follow-up. Hyperthyroidism patients were newly diagnosed, with disease duration under 2 months, and aged 18 to 65 years. Patients were excluded if they had other autoimmune diseases, uncontrolled infections, pregnancy or lactation. Diagnosis relied on clinical symptoms, serum thyroxine, TRAb, thyroid ultrasound and orbital computed tomography. Ficoll-Paque density gradient centrifugation was used to isolate PBMCs from under 11 ml of fresh peripheral blood. Total RNA was extracted with Trizol reagent and quality-checked on an Agilent 2100 Bioanalyzer. Unmatched junction bases come to 6, with V trimmed by 4 bases and J by 2 bases. Inclusive of the bounding cysteine and phenylalanine, the CDR3 is 15 residues long. Left in the record is the CDR3 DNA by itself, 45 bases read in frame from the first base. According to the germline V gene (reference sequence), CDR1 reads SGHAT and CDR2 reads FQDESV.

This clonotype originated in a woman aged 18 to 35 with stable Graves' hyperthyroidism. Some clones in this sample may be carry-over from other donors' samples. Donor details come from another sample of the same person, matched by shared clones. The rearranged chain carries TRBV11-1 and TRBJ2-7, and TRBD2 aligns with 9 junction nucleotides. Source material: peripheral blood. The DNA sequence reads TGTGCCAGCAGCTCAGAAGCGGGAGGTCCCTACGAGCAGTACTTC. Its translation reads: CASSSEAGGPYEQYF.